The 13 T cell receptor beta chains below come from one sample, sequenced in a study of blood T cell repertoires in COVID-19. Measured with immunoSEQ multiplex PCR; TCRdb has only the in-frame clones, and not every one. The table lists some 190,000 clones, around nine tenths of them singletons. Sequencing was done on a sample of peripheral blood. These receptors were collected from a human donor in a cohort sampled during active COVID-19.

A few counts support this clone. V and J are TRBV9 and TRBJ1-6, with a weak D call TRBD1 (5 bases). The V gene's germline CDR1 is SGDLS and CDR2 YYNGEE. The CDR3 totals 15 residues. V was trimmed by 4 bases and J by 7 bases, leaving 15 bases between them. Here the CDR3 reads CASSYGGLGNSPLHF. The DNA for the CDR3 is TGTGCCAGCAGCTATGGGGGGTTAGGGAATTCACCCCTCCACTTT. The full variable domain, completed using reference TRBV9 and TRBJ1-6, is DSGVTQTPKHLITATGQRVTLRCSPRSGDLSVYWYQQSLDQGLQFLIQYYNGEERAKGNILERFSAQQFPDLHSELNLSSLELGDSALYFCASSYGGLGNSPLHFGNGTRLTVT.

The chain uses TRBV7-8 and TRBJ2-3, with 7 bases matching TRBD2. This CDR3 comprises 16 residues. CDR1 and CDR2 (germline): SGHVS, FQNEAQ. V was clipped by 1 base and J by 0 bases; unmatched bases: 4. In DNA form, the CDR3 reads TGTGCCAGCAGCTTAGAGCTAGCGGTCAGCACAGATACGCAGTATTTT. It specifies CASSLELAVSTDTQYF.

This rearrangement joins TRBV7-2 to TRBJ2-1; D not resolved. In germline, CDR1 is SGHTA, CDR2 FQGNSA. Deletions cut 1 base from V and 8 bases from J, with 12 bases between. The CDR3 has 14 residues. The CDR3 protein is CASSLGARFDEQFF. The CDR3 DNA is TGTGCCAGCAGCTTAGGCGCCAGGTTCGATGAGCAGTTCTTC.

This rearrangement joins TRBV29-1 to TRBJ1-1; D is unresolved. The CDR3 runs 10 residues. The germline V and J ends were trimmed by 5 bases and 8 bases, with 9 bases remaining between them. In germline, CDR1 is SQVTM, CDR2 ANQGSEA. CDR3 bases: TGCAGCGTTCTTGGCAGGGAAGCTTTCTTT. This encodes CSVLGREAFF.

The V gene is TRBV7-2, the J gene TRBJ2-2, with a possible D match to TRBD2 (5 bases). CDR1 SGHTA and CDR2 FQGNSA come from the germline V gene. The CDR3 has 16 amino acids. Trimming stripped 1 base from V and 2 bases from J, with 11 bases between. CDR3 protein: CASSLVLGLNTGELFF. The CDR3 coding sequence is TGTGCCAGCAGCTTAGTTCTAGGACTTAACACCGGGGAGCTGTTTTTT.

The CDR3 bases are TGTGCCAGCAGCAAAATGAGGTCCTACGAGCAGTACTTC. Translating gives CASSKMRSYEQYF. This rearrangement joins TRBV21-1 to TRBJ2-7; TRBD2 is taken as the D call from the table, unchecked against the DNA. TRBV21-1 is given as a pseudogene. CDR3 length: 13 residues.

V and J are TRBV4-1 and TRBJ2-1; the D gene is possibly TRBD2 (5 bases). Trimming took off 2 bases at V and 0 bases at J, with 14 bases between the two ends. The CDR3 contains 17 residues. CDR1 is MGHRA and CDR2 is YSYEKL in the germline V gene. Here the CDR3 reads CASSQRNLASSYNEQFF. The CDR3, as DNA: TGCGCCAGCAGCCAAAGGAACCTAGCCAGCTCCTACAATGAGCAGTTCTTC.

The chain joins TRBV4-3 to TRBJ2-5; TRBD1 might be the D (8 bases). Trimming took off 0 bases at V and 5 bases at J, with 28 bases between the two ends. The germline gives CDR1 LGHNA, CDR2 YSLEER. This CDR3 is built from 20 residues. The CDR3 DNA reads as TGCGCCAGCAGCCAAGAAGCTGGCGGGGGCATACGGGACAGGCGGGAGACCCAGTACTTC. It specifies CASSQEAGGGIRDRRETQYF.

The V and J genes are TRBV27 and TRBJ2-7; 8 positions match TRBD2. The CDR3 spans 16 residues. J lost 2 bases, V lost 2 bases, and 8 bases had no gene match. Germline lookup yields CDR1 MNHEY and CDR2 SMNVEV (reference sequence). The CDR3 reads CASSLQAAGGTYEQYF. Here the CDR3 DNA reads TGTGCCAGCAGTTTACAGGCGGCGGGAGGCACCTACGAGCAGTACTTC.

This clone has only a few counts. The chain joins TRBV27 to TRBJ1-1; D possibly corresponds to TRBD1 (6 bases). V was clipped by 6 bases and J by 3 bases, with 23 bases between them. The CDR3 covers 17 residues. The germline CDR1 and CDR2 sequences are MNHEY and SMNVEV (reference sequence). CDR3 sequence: CASSRFGTPPSHTEAFF. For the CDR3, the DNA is TGTGCCAGCAGCAGATTCGGGACACCTCCCTCCCACACTGAAGCTTTCTTT.

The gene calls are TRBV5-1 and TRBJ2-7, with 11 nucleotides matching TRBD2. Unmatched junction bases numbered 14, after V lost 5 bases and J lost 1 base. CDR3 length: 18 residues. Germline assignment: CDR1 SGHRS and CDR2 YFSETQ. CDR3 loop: CASRPGLAEAANSYEQYF. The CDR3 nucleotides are TGCGCCAGCAGGCCGGGACTAGCGGAGGCCGCCAATTCCTACGAGCAGTACTTC.

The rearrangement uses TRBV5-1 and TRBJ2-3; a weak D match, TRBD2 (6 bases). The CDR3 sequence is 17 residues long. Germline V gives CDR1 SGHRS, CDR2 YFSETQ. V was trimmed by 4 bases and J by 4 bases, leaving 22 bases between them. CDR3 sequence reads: CASSPFGRDPPPDTQYF. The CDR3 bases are TGCGCCAGCAGCCCTTTCGGGCGGGACCCCCCCCCAGATACGCAGTATTTT.

CDR3 in amino acids: CASGQGLEKLFF. In DNA, the CDR3 is TGTGCCTCGGGACAGGGTTTAGAAAAACTGTTTTTT. The V gene is TRBV30, the J gene TRBJ1-4; 9 bases are a match to TRBD1. Germline V gene sequence: CDR1 GTSNPN, CDR2 SVGIG (reference sequence). This CDR3 is built from 12 residues. V shed 7 bases and J 8 bases; nucleotides not matched to a gene: 5.